A selection of T cell receptor beta chains follows, all from one sample in a study of blood T cell repertoires in COVID-19. The repertoire was sequenced with immunoSEQ multiplex PCR; TCRdb's copy has only in-frame clones and lacks some. The table records around 110,000 clones, around four fifths of them present only once. Sequenced: peripheral blood. These receptors were taken from a man aged 25 to 45 with acute or convalescent COVID-19. CDR3s include the opening cysteine and the closing phenylalanine or tryptophan.

TRBV6-6 | CASSYRGGPDEQFF
TRBV25-1 | CASSVSRDRGSQAFF
TRBV29-1 | CSVERQGVVRAEAFF
TRBV5-1 | CASSLGDTLSPLHF
TRBV27 | CASGPGLYNEQFF
TRBV2 | CASSLGVPLGYTF
TRBV10-3 | CAISDVRDSLPGGYTF
TRBV7-6 | CASSLPRAYKNTGELFF
TRBV6-6 | CASNVEDQETQYF
TRBV18 | CASSPWAERDYGYTF
TRBV2 | CASSETVETQYF
TRBV29-1 | CSVGDNGQYEQYF
TRBV7-2 | CASSGTRDRGGGYTF
TRBV4-1 | CASSQASSNTQYF
TRBV11-2 | CASTPGVSYNEQFF
TRBV25-1 | CASSDLLTGDPPYEQYF